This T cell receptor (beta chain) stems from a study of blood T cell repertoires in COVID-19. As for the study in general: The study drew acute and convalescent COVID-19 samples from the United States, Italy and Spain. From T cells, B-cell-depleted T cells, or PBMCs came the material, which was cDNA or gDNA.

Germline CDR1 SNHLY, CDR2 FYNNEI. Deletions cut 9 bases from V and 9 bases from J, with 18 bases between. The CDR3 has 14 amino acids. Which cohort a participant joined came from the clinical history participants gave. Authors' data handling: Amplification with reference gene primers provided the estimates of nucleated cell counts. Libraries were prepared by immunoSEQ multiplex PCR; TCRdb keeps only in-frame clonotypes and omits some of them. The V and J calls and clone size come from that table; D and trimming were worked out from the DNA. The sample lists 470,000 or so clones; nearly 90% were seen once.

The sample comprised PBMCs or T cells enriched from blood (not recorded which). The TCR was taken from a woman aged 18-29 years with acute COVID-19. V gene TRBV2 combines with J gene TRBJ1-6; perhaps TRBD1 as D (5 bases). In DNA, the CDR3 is TGTGCCAGTAACGGGGGAGAATCTACTTCACCCCTCCACTTT. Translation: CASNGGESTSPLHF. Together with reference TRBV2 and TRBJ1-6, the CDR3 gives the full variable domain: EPEVTQTPSHQVTQMGQEVILRCVPISNHLYFYWYRQILGQKVEFLVSFYNNEISEKSEIFDDQFSVERPDGSNFTLKIRSTKLEDSAMYFCASNGGESTSPLHFGNGTRLTVT.